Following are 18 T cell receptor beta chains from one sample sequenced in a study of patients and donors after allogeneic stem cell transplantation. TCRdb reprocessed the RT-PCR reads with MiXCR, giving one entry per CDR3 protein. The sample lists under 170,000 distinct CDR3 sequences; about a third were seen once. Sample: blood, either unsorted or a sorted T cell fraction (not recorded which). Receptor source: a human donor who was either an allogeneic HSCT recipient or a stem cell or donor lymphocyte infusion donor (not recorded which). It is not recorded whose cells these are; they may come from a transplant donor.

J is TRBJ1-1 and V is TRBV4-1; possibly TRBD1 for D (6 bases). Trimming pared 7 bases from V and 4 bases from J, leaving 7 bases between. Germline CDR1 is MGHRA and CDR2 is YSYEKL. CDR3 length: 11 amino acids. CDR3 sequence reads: CASKDSTEAFF. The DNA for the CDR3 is TGCGCCAGCAAGGACAGCACTGAAGCTTTCTTT.

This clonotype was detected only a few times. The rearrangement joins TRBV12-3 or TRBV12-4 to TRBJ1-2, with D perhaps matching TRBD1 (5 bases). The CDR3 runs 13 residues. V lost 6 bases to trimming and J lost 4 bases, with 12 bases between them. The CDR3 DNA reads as TGTGCCAGCAGCCCCGCAGGGACCTATGGCTACACCTTC. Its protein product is CASSPAGTYGYTF.

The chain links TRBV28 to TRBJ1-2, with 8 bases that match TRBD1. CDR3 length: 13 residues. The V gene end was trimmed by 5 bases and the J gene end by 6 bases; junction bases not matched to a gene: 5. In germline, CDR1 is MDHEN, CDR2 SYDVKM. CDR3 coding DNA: TGTGCCAGCAGTGAGGACAGGGTGGATGGCTACACCTTC. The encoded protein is CASSEDRVDGYTF.

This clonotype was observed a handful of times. The CDR3: CSATPQANTEAFF. The CDR3, as DNA: TGCAGTGCTACCCCGCAGGCTAACACTGAAGCTTTCTTT. The gene calls are TRBV20-1 and TRBJ1-1; D not resolved. Germline V CDR1 and CDR2: DFQATT, SNEGSKA (reference sequence). V dropped 4 bases and J dropped 2 bases, with 11 bases sitting between them. The CDR3 sequence is 13 residues long.

The CDR3, as DNA: TGCAGTGTCACAGTCCATAGCAATCAGCCCCAGCATTTT. It yields the protein CSVTVHSNQPQHF. J is TRBJ1-5 and V is TRBV20-1; D gene uncertain. This CDR3 has 13 amino acids. The germline CDR1 and CDR2 sequences are DFQATT and SNEGSKA (reference sequence). The V and J ends lost 7 bases and 0 bases respectively, with 10 bases between them.

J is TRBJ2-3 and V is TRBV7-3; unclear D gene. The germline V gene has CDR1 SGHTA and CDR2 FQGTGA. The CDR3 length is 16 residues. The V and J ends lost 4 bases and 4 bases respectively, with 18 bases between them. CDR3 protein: CASSYGPKATPDTQYF. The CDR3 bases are TGTGCCAGCAGCTACGGACCCAAGGCCACCCCAGATACGCAGTATTTT.

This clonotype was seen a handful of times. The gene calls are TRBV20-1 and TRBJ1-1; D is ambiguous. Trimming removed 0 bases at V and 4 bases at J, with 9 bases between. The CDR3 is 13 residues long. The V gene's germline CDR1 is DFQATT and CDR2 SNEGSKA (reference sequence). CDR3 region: CSARDVLSTEAFF. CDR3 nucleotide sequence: TGCAGTGCTAGAGATGTTCTGAGCACTGAAGCTTTCTTT.

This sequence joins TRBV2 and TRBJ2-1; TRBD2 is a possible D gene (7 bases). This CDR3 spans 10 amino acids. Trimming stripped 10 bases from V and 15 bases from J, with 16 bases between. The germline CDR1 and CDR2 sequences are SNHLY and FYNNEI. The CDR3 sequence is CATRAGATFF. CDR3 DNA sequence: TGTGCCACCCGGGCGGGGGCAACGTTCTTC.

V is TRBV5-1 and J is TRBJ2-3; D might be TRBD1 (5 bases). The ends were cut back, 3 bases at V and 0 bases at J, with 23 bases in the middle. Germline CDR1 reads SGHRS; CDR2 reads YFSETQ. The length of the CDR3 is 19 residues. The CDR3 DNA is TGCGCCAGCAGCTCCATCGGACACAAGCTCCACCTTAGCACAGATACGCAGTATTTT. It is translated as CASSSIGHKLHLSTDTQYF. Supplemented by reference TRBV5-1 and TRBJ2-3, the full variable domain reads KAGVTQTPRYLIKTRGQQVTLSCSPISGHRSVSWYQQTPGQGLQFLFEYFSETQRNKGNFPGRFSGRQFSNSRSEMNVSTLELGDSALYLCASSSIGHKLHLSTDTQYFGPGTRLTVL.

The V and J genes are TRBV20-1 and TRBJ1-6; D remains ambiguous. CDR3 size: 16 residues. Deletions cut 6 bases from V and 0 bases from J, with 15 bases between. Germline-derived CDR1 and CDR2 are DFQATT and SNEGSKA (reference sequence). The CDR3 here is CSARRGSHSYNSPLHF. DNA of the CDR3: TGCAGTGCCCGCCGGGGTAGCCACTCCTATAATTCACCCCTCCACTTT.

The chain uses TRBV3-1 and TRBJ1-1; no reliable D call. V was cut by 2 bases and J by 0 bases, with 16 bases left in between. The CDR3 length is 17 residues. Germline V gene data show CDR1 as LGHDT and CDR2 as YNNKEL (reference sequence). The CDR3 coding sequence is TGTGCCAGCAGCCAACAGCCCCTACAGATCATGAACACTGAAGCTTTCTTT. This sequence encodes CASSQQPLQIMNTEAFF.

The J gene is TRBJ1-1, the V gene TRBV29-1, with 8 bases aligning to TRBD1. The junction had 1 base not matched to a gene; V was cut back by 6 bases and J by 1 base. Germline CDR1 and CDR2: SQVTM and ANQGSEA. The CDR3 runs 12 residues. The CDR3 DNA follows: TGCAGCGTCAGGGGGCAGAACACTGAAGCTTTCTTT. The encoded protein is CSVRGQNTEAFF.

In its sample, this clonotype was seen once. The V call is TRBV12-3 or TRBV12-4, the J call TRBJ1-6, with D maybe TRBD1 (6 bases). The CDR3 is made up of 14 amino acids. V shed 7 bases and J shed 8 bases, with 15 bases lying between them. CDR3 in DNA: TGTGCCAGCACCACCGACAGGAGCTATTCACCCCTCCACTTT. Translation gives CASTTDRSYSPLHF.

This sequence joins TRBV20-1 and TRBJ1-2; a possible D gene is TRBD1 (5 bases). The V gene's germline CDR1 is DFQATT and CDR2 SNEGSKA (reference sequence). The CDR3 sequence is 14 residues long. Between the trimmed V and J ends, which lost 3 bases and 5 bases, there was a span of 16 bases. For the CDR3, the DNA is TGCAGTGCTAGGAGGCCCCCGACAGAGTATGGCTACACCTTC. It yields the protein CSARRPPTEYGYTF.

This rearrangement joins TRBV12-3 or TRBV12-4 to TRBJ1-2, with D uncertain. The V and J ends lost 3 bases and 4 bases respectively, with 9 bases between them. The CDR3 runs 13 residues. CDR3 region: CASSFTVFYGYTF. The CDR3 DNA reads TGTGCCAGCAGTTTTACAGTCTTCTATGGCTACACCTTC.

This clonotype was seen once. The CDR3 reads CASSHRDGINQPQHF. The CDR3 coding sequence is TGTGCCAGCAGCCACCGGGACGGGATCAATCAGCCCCAGCATTTT. The genes are TRBV12-3 or TRBV12-4 and TRBJ1-5; D may be TRBD1 (5 bases). This CDR3 is 15 amino acids long. Between the trimmed V and J ends, which lost 6 bases and 3 bases, there was a span of 15 bases.

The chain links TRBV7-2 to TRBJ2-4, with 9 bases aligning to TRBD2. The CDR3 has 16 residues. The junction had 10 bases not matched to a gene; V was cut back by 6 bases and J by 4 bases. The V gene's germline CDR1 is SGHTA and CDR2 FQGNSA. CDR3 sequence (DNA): TGTGCCAGCAGTCTCCGAGCGGGGGGCGAAAAAAACATTCAGTACTTC. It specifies CASSLRAGGEKNIQYF.

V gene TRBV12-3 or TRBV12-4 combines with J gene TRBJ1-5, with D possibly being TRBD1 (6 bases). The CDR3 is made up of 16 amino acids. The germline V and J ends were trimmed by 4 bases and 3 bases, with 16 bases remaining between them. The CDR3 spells CASSSLRDISNQPQHF. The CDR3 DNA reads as TGTGCCAGCAGTTCACTCCGGGACATCTCCAATCAGCCCCAGCATTTT.